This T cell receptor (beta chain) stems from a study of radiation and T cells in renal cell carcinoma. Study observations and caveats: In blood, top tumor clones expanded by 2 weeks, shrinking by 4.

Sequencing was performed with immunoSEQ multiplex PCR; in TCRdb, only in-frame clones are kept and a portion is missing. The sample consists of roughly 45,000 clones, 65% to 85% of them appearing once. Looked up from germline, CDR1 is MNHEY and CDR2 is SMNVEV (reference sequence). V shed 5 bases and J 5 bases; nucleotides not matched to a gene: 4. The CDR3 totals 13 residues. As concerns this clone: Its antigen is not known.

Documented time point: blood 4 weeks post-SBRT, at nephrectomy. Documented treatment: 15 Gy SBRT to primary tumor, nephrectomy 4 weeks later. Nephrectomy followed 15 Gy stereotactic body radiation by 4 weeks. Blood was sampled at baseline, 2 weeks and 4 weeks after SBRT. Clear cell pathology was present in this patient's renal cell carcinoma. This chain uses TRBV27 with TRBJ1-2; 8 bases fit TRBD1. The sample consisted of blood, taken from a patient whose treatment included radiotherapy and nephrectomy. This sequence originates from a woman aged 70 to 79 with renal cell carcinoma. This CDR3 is CASSGQGSYGYTF. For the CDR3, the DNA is TGTGCCAGCAGTGGACAGGGTTCTTATGGCTACACCTTC.